This T cell receptor (beta chain) was identified in a study of response to subunit inactivated influenza vaccine. Regarding the study as a whole: Authors suggested that a seasonal influenza vaccination recruits few new T cells each time.

TCRdb re-analysed the RT-PCR reads in MiXCR, keeping a single row per CDR3 protein. The data hold approximately 230,000 distinct CDR3 sequences, with more than 10% observed a single time. This clonotype was seen many times. Its matching antigen is unknown. Germline values: CDR1 SGHRS, CDR2 YFSETQ. This CDR3 region has 14 residues. V was trimmed by 4 bases and J by 6 bases, leaving 13 bases between them. The TCR originated in a man over 45 who received an inactivated influenza vaccine. V is TRBV5-1 and J is TRBJ2-2, with D unresolved. The material sequenced was non-naive T cells sorted from PBMCs, taken about 14 days before vaccination. This CDR3 is CASSPQTVSGELFF. CDR3 DNA sequence: TGCGCCAGCAGCCCCCAGACGGTCTCCGGGGAGCTGTTTTTT.